This T cell receptor beta chain originates from a study of long-term antiretroviral therapy in people with HIV. The study's findings and limits: Participants lacked recorded data on ART adherence, viral resistance or therapy changes. The study collected blood between about 2003 and 2018, possibly under older ART regimens.

CDR3 length equals 12 residues. The V gene end was trimmed by 10 bases and the J gene end by 4 bases; junction bases not matched to a gene: 5. Germline V gene data show CDR1 as LNHDA and CDR2 as SQIVND (reference sequence). The libraries were made with immunoSEQ v3.0 at survey level. The data were produced by immunoSEQ multiplex PCR, yet TCRdb's version contains in-frame clones alone and is incomplete. This table has some 20,000 clones, approximately 77% appearing once. As to this clone: No antigen is known for it.

Everyone in the study who had HIV was treated in the United States. DNA was extracted from around 1-10 million thawed cryopreserved PBMC. The receptor was isolated from a man aged 40-49 years with HIV. Sequencing used unsorted PBMCs, obtained around 2.5 years after starting antiretroviral therapy. V and J are TRBV19 and TRBJ1-2; 8 positions agree with TRBD1. CDR3 region: CATGQGSYGYTF. For the CDR3, the DNA is TGTGCCACCGGACAGGGTTCCTATGGCTACACCTTC.